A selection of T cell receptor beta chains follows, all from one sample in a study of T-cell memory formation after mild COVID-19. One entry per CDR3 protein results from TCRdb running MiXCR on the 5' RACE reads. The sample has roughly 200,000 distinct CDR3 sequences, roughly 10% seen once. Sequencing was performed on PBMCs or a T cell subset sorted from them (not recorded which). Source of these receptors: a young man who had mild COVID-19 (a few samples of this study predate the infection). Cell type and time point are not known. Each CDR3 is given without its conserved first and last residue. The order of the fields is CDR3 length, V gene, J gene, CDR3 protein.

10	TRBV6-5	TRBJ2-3	ASSSLGDTQY
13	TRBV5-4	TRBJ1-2	ASSSGTELTYGYT
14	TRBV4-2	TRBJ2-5	ASSYGLSGAQETQY
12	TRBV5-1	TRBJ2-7	ASSTQTGSDEQY
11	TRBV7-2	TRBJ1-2	ASGYPGGNGYT
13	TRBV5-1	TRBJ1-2	ASSRVLWRSDGYT
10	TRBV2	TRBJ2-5	ASSVRQETQY
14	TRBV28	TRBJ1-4	ASSPRQGGGEEKLF
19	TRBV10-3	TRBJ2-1	AISETNPGLAGSSSYNEQF
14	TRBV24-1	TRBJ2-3	ATSPKGGYGTDTQY
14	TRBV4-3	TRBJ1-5	ASSQDPGTADQPQH
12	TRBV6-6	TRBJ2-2	ASLGQGNTGELF
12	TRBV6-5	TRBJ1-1	ASSYAPRDTEAF
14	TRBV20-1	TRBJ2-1	SAQDLGLAGSNEQF
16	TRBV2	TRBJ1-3	ASGGRGFIQFSGNTIY